What follows are 27 T cell receptor beta chains derived from one specimen sequenced in a study of T-cell memory formation after mild COVID-19. TCRdb reprocessed the 5' RACE reads with MiXCR, giving one entry per CDR3 protein. The repertoire holds 530,000 or so distinct CDR3 sequences, with around a sixth as singletons. The specimen was PBMCs or a T cell subset sorted from them (not recorded which). Receptor source: an adult woman who had mild COVID-19 (a few samples of this study predate the infection). Cell type and time point are not known.

This clonotype was seen a few times. The gene calls are TRBV4-3 and TRBJ2-2; D not certain. V was clipped by 4 bases and J by 4 bases, with 7 bases between them. CDR3 length: 13 residues. Germline V CDR1 and CDR2: LGHNA, YSLEER. CDR3 nucleotide sequence: TGCGCCAGCAGCCTCTCCTTCACCGGGGAGCTGTTTTTT. This gives the protein CASSLSFTGELFF.

The table lists this clonotype with a few counts. V gene TRBV27 combines with J gene TRBJ2-3; TRBD1 agrees at 9 bases. V lost 3 bases and J lost 2; bases outside the gene matches: 3. The germline V gene has CDR1 MNHEY and CDR2 SMNVEV (reference sequence). The CDR3 spans 15 residues. The DNA of the CDR3 is TGTGCCAGCAGTTTTCGGACAGGGGCCACAGATACGCAGTATTTT. It specifies CASSFRTGATDTQYF.

The table lists this clonotype with a few counts. The chain combines TRBV2 with TRBJ1-5; D is unresolved. The length of the CDR3 is 15 residues. The germline CDR1 and CDR2 sequences are SNHLY and FYNNEI. The germline V and J ends were trimmed by 8 bases and 3 bases, with 17 bases remaining between them. The CDR3 sequence is CASRGEQQINQPQHF. In nucleotides, the CDR3 is TGTGCCAGCCGAGGAGAACAGCAGATCAATCAGCCCCAGCATTTT.

The chain carries TRBV20-1 and TRBJ1-1; D perhaps matches TRBD1 (5 bases). V dropped 0 bases and J dropped 3 bases, with 14 bases sitting between them. CDR3 length: 15 amino acids. Germline values: CDR1 DFQATT, CDR2 SNEGSKA (reference sequence). The CDR3 DNA reads TGCAGTGCTAGAGATTCGATGGGGGTGTACACTGAAGCTTTCTTT. Translation: CSARDSMGVYTEAFF.

This clonotype was observed a few times. The J gene is TRBJ2-3, the V gene TRBV7-9; possible D gene TRBD1, 6 bases. This CDR3 region has 16 residues. Germline V lookup: CDR1 SEHNR, CDR2 FQNEAQ (reference sequence). Trimming left V 2 bases short and J 2 bases short, with 14 bases between. The CDR3 sequence is CASSLWGHGNTDTQYF. The CDR3 DNA reads as TGTGCCAGCAGCTTATGGGGGCACGGAAACACAGATACGCAGTATTTT. Looking up the rest from reference TRBV7-9 and TRBJ2-3 gives the full variable domain: DTGVSQNPRHKITKRGQNVTFRCDPISEHNRLYWYRQTLGQGPEFLTYFQNEAQLEKSRLLSDRFSAERPKGSFSTLEIQRTEQGDSAMYLCASSLWGHGNTDTQYFGPGTRLTVL.

The rearrangement joins TRBV5-1 to TRBJ2-7, with D possibly being TRBD2 (6 bases). The CDR3 is 15 residues long. Germline-derived CDR1 and CDR2 are SGHRS and YFSETQ. Trimming took off 3 bases at V and 3 bases at J, with 16 bases between the two ends. CDR3 loop: CASSYEGEDGYEQYF. The CDR3 region has the DNA TGCGCCAGCAGCTATGAAGGGGAGGATGGCTACGAGCAGTACTTC.

The chain employs TRBV14 and TRBJ2-1, with 7 bases that match TRBD2. Per germline, CDR1 SGHDN and CDR2 FVKESK. Losses at the gene ends were 4 bases for V and 6 bases for J; bases not matched to a gene: 12. This CDR3 contains 16 residues. The CDR3 spells CASSRVAGDIPNEQFF. CDR3 bases: TGTGCCAGCAGCCGTGTGGCGGGAGATATTCCCAATGAGCAGTTCTTC.

CDR3 sequence: CASSGGGSDTQYF. CDR3 sequence (DNA): TGTGCCAGCAGCGGGGGGGGCTCAGATACGCAGTATTTT. The V and J genes are TRBV7-9 and TRBJ2-3; D may be TRBD2 (7 bases). This CDR3 is built from 13 residues. Germline lookup yields CDR1 SEHNR and CDR2 FQNEAQ (reference sequence). V was cut by 5 bases and J by 4 bases, with 10 bases left in between.

As regards this clonotype: Since no conserved phenylalanine or tryptophan closes the CDR3, a read error is the likely cause. This chain joins TRBV12-3 or TRBV12-4 and TRBJ2-5, with 9 positions matching TRBD1. The CDR3 is made up of 16 amino acids. V was clipped by 5 bases and J by 9 bases; unmatched bases: 16. The CDR3 spells CASSPPGTGSPGSQYL. The CDR3 nucleotides read TGTGCCAGCAGTCCTCCCGGGACAGGGTCCCCGGGGTCCCAGTACTTA.

In its sample, this clonotype was seen a few times. The J gene is TRBJ1-1, the V gene TRBV7-9; D is uncertain. Germline values: CDR1 SEHNR, CDR2 FQNEAQ (reference sequence). The V and J ends lost 3 bases and 8 bases respectively, with 7 bases between them. The CDR3 loop spans 11 amino acids. The CDR3 reads CASSFSPEAFF. CDR3 in DNA: TGTGCCAGCAGCTTTTCTCCCGAAGCTTTCTTT.

The table lists this clonotype with a few counts. The V and J genes are TRBV7-3 and TRBJ2-7, with a weak D call TRBD2 (5 bases). The germline CDR1 and CDR2 sequences are SGHTA and FQGTGA. CDR3 length: 14 residues. Trimming took 3 bases from V and 5 from J, leaving 14 bases between them. The CDR3 bases are TGTGCCAGCAGCTTCTCCAGGCCCGGGGACGAGCAGTACTTC. The encoded protein is CASSFSRPGDEQYF. Filled out from reference TRBV7-3 and TRBJ2-7, the complete variable domain reads GAGVSQTPSNKVTEKGKYVELRCDPISGHTALYWYRQSLGQGPEFLIYFQGTGAADDSGLPNDRFFAVRPEGSVSTLKIQRTERGDSAVYLCASSFSRPGDEQYFGPGTRLTVT.

The chain employs TRBV4-1 and TRBJ1-1, with 8 bases lining up with TRBD1. Germline CDR1 and CDR2: MGHRA and YSYEKL. J lost 3 bases, V lost 4 bases, and 13 bases had no gene match. The CDR3 has 17 residues. The CDR3 loop reads CASSPFPPGQAYTEAFF. The CDR3 DNA follows: TGCGCCAGCAGCCCTTTCCCCCCGGGACAGGCATACACTGAAGCTTTCTTT.

This clonotype showed up just a few times. The chain recombines TRBV12-5 with TRBJ2-1; D is ambiguous. Germline V lookup: CDR1 LGHNT, CDR2 FRNRAP. The ends were cut back, 2 bases at V and 6 bases at J, with 8 bases in the middle. The CDR3 spans 13 residues. The CDR3 nucleotides are TGTGCTAGTGGTTTGTTGGCCGCCAATGAGCAGTTCTTC. This translates into CASGLLAANEQFF.

The genes are TRBV15 and TRBJ2-5; D not certain. In germline, CDR1 is LNHNV, CDR2 YYDKDF (reference sequence). The CDR3 loop spans 14 amino acids. The ends were cut back, 1 base at V and 2 bases at J, with 8 bases in the middle. CDR3 bases: TGTGCCACCAGCAGAGCGAGGTTACAAGAGACCCAGTACTTC. It yields the protein CATSRARLQETQYF.

This clonotype was detected a few times. The rearrangement links TRBV15 to TRBJ2-7; D unclear. V dropped 0 bases and J dropped 6 bases, with 9 bases sitting between them. The CDR3 runs to 13 residues. Germline V gene lookup returns CDR1 LNHNV and CDR2 YYDKDF (reference sequence). The CDR3 protein is CATSRDPGFEQYF. CDR3 sequence (DNA): TGTGCCACCAGCAGAGATCCCGGGTTCGAGCAGTACTTC.

The chain carries TRBV4-1 and TRBJ2-2; D is uncertain. The V gene lost 0 bases and the J gene lost 5 bases, with 22 bases spanning the gap. The CDR3 consists of 19 residues. The germline gives CDR1 MGHRA, CDR2 YSYEKL. CDR3 sequence reads: CASSQDTLPTPARTGELFF. The CDR3 bases are TGCGCCAGCAGCCAAGATACCCTCCCGACTCCAGCGCGTACCGGGGAGCTGTTTTTT.

The chain employs TRBV4-3 and TRBJ1-3; D is possibly TRBD1 (5 bases). V was trimmed by 3 bases and J by 0 bases, leaving 18 bases between them. The CDR3 runs to 18 residues. CDR1 and CDR2 (germline): LGHNA, YSLEER. The CDR3 loop is CASSQGTPRVASGNTIYF. CDR3 nucleotides: TGCGCCAGCAGCCAGGGGACTCCCCGGGTGGCCTCTGGAAACACCATATATTTT.

This clonotype was recorded a few times. The chain recombines TRBV6-2 or TRBV6-3 with TRBJ2-3, with TRBD1 as a possible D gene (6 bases). There are 14 residues in the CDR3. V was clipped by 0 bases and J by 8 bases, with 12 bases between them. Germline CDR1 and CDR2: MNHEY and SVGEGT. The CDR3 nucleotides read TGTGCCAGCAGTTACTCTGGTACAGGGAGTACGCAGTATTTT. Amino acids: CASSYSGTGSTQYF.

This clonotype was seen a handful of times. The chain's CDR3 is CASSIQGAVGELFF. CDR3 in DNA: TGTGCCAGTAGCATCCAGGGGGCCGTCGGGGAGCTGTTTTTT. The J gene is TRBJ2-2, the V gene TRBV19, with 8 bases matching TRBD1. V lost 6 bases to trimming and J lost 7 bases; unmatched junction nucleotides: 7. CDR3 length: 14 amino acids. Per germline, CDR1 LNHDA and CDR2 SQIVND (reference sequence).

This clonotype was recorded a few times. This chain uses TRBV25-1 with TRBJ2-1, with unresolved D. CDR3 length: 13 amino acids. The germline V gene has CDR1 MGHDK and CDR2 SYGVNS. The V end was cut by 3 bases, the J end by 4 bases, with 7 bases between. CDR3 sequence reads: CASSERRYNEQFF. CDR3 DNA sequence: TGTGCCAGCAGTGAGAGAAGATACAATGAGCAGTTCTTC.

The chain carries TRBV9 and TRBJ2-7; the D gene is possibly TRBD1 (6 bases). Trimming stripped 4 bases from V and 3 bases from J, with 17 bases between. From germline, CDR1 is SGDLS and CDR2 YYNGEE. The CDR3 runs to 15 residues. CDR3 loop: CASSPQPGHLYEQYF. The CDR3 coding sequence is TGTGCCAGCAGCCCTCAACCGGGACACCTCTACGAGCAGTACTTC.

This clonotype was seen more than once but under ten times. V is TRBV29-1 and J is TRBJ2-7, with D tentatively TRBD2 (5 bases). Per the germline V gene, CDR1 is SQVTM and CDR2 is ANQGSEA. The CDR3 consists of 14 residues. The V end lost 0 bases, the J end lost 3 bases, and 12 bases lay between the germline ends. This chain's CDR3 is CSVEDEGADYEQYF. CDR3 sequence (DNA): TGCAGCGTTGAAGATGAGGGTGCGGACTACGAGCAGTACTTC.

This clonotype has only a few counts. The chain recombines TRBV12-3 or TRBV12-4 with TRBJ1-1, with no clear D. V lost 5 bases and J lost 1, with 8 bases in between. The CDR3 covers 13 residues. CDR3 in DNA: TGTGCCAGCAGTGCAACAGAGAACACTGAAGCTTTCTTT. It specifies CASSATENTEAFF.

This chain uses TRBV19 with TRBJ1-2; TRBD1 matches at 7 bases. Per the germline V gene, CDR1 is LNHDA and CDR2 is SQIVND (reference sequence). The V and J ends lost 8 bases and 5 bases, in that order; junction bases with no gene match: 11. The CDR3 length is 14 residues. CDR3 DNA sequence: TGTGCCAGTGAGGGACAGCCCCTCGCGTATGGCTACACCTTC. This sequence encodes CASEGQPLAYGYTF.

This clonotype was observed once. This sequence joins TRBV12-3 or TRBV12-4 and TRBJ1-2; 8 bases fit TRBD1. V dropped 5 bases and J dropped 8; count of bases not matched to a gene: 1. The CDR3 runs 11 residues. The CDR3 loop reads CASSTGGGYTF. CDR3 nucleotides: TGTGCCAGCAGTACAGGGGGAGGCTACACCTTC.

This clonotype was found a few times. The rearrangement links TRBV15 to TRBJ2-7, with TRBD1 identical over 9 bases. Germline CDR1 and CDR2: LNHNV and YYDKDF (reference sequence). This CDR3 contains 12 residues. V was pared by 8 bases and J by 3 bases, with 2 bases of the junction left unmatched. The CDR3 here is CATRQGDYEQYF. DNA for the CDR3: TGTGCCACCCGACAGGGGGACTACGAGCAGTACTTC.

This clonotype came up a few times. The chain combines TRBV13 with TRBJ1-2; a weak D match, TRBD1 (5 bases). The CDR3 is 12 residues long. V was trimmed by 10 bases and J by 4 bases, leaving 13 bases between them. CDR1 and CDR2 (germline): PRHDT, FYEKMQ (reference sequence). As DNA, the CDR3 is TGTGCCATCAAGAGAGGGGCCTATGGCTACACCTTC. Its protein is CAIKRGAYGYTF.